The 27 T cell receptor beta chains below come from one sample, sequenced in a study of T cell repertoires in cytomegalovirus infection. TCRdb independently ran MiXCR on the reads; one entry per CDR3 protein. This table holds about 680,000 distinct CDR3 sequences, 20% to 25% found once. Sequencing was performed on CD8+ T cells from PBMCs. These receptors all come from a human donor in good health (CMV status not recorded). Some clones in this sample may be carry-over from other donors' samples.

This chain connects TRBV23-1 to TRBJ2-1; D call uncertain. TRBV23-1 is marked as an open reading frame, function uncertain. The CDR3 runs to 14 residues. V was pared by 0 bases and J by 10 bases, with 13 bases between. The CDR3 DNA is TGCGCCAGCAGTCAATCCCCGCCGGCCCGAGAGCAGTTCTTC. Amino acids: CASSQSPPAREQFF.

This clonotype was observed a handful of times. The CDR3 sequence is CASNGGNEQYV. The CDR3 bases are TGTGCCAGCAACGGAGGGAACGAGCAGTACGTC. The chain links TRBV2 to TRBJ2-7; possibly TRBD2 for D (6 bases). The ends were cut back, 7 bases at V and 5 bases at J, with 9 bases in the middle. The CDR3 loop spans 11 amino acids. Germline CDR1 is SNHLY and CDR2 is FYNNEI.

This clonotype was seen more than once but under ten times. This sequence joins TRBV6-5 and TRBJ1-1; D unclear. Looked up from germline, CDR1 is MNHEY and CDR2 is SVGAGI. Between the trimmed V and J ends, which lost 2 bases and 3 bases, there was a span of 7 bases. CDR3 length: 13 amino acids. Here the CDR3 reads CASSYRVDTEAFF. CDR3 sequence (DNA): TGTGCCAGCAGTTACAGGGTCGACACTGAAGCTTTCTTT.

V is TRBV12-3 or TRBV12-4 and J is TRBJ2-1, with D tentatively TRBD1 or TRBD2 (5 bases each). The CDR3 loop spans 15 amino acids. The V end lost 3 bases, the J end lost 2 bases, and 11 bases lay between the germline ends. CDR3 bases: TGTGCCAGCAGTTTCCCCGGGGCGCCCTACAATGAGCAGTTCTTC. It translates to CASSFPGAPYNEQFF.

As for this clonotype: One end of the junction varies from germline; a read error may be responsible. The gene calls are TRBV6-6 and TRBJ1-5; D is possibly TRBD1 (6 bases). The CDR3 is made up of 13 amino acids. Germline V gene sequence: CDR1 MNHNY, CDR2 SVGAGI (reference sequence). CDR3 nucleotides: TGTGCCAGCAGCCCCGACAGGACTCAGGCCCAGCATTTT. It specifies CASSPDRTQAQHF.

This clonotype was counted between two and nine times. This chain links TRBV20-1 with TRBJ1-1; D remains ambiguous. The length of the CDR3 is 15 residues. Germline-derived CDR1 and CDR2 are DFQATT and SNEGSKA (reference sequence). Deletions cut 2 bases from V and 5 bases from J, with 18 bases between. CDR3 residues: CSARKLEGMSTEAFF. As DNA, the CDR3 is TGCAGTGCTAGAAAATTAGAGGGAATGAGTACTGAAGCTTTCTTT.

This clonotype came up many times. The chain combines TRBV7-8 with TRBJ1-1; D not resolved. Germline-derived CDR1 and CDR2 are SGHVS and FQNEAQ. Trimming shortened V by 8 bases and J by 0 bases, and 10 bases separated the two germline ends. The CDR3 totals 13 residues. This chain's CDR3 is CASGPGVNTEAFF. CDR3 in DNA: TGTGCCAGCGGCCCCGGTGTGAACACTGAAGCTTTCTTT.

This clonotype was found a few times. The chain has TRBV20-1 and TRBJ2-4; 9 nucleotides agree with TRBD1. Germline assignment: CDR1 DFQATT and CDR2 SNEGSKA (reference sequence). This CDR3 is built from 15 residues. With 6 bases clipped from V and 6 bases from J, the junction kept 12 bases outside the gene matches. The CDR3 spells CSASIRDRERNIQYF. The DNA of the CDR3 is TGCAGTGCCTCAATTAGGGACAGGGAACGAAACATTCAGTACTTC.

This clonotype was counted between two and nine times. This chain links TRBV27 with TRBJ1-5; D may be TRBD1 (5 bases). Trimming took off 3 bases at V and 4 bases at J, with 16 bases between the two ends. CDR3 length: 16 amino acids. Per germline, CDR1 MNHEY and CDR2 SMNVEV (reference sequence). The CDR3: CASSFHGSGINQPQHF. The DNA of the CDR3 is TGTGCCAGCAGTTTCCACGGGTCAGGGATTAATCAGCCCCAGCATTTT.

The chain links TRBV28 to TRBJ2-7, with D tentatively TRBD1 (6 bases). V dropped 5 bases and J dropped 4 bases, with 18 bases sitting between them. CDR1 MDHEN and CDR2 SYDVKM come from the germline V gene. This CDR3 region has 15 residues. The DNA of the CDR3 is TGTGCCAGCAGTCACAGGGAAGGGTTCGAGTACGAGCAGTACGTC. The encoded protein is CASSHREGFEYEQYV.

The rearrangement uses TRBV25-1 and TRBJ1-1; D may be TRBD1 (5 bases). With 2 bases removed from V and 6 bases from J, the gap between germline ends came to 13 bases. CDR3 length: 14 amino acids. Germline V CDR1 and CDR2: MGHDK, SYGVNS. The CDR3 loop is CASSEVLGGAEAFF. DNA of the CDR3: TGTGCCAGCAGTGAAGTTCTCGGGGGGGCTGAAGCTTTCTTT.

This clonotype has ten or more counts. The rearrangement links TRBV29-1 to TRBJ1-1; 8 nucleotides agree with TRBD1. This CDR3 spans 12 amino acids. V lost 6 bases to trimming and J lost 5 bases; unmatched junction nucleotides: 5. The germline V gene encodes CDR1 SQVTM and CDR2 ANQGSEA. In DNA form, the CDR3 reads TGCAGCGTAGCCCGACAGGGGACTGAAGCTTTCTTT. This sequence encodes CSVARQGTEAFF. Using reference TRBV29-1 and TRBJ1-1 for the parts outside the CDR3, the full variable domain is SAVISQKPSRDICQRGTSLTIQCQVDSQVTMMFWYRQQPGQSLTLIATANQGSEATYESGFVIDKFPISRPNLTFSTLTVSNMSPEDSSIYLCSVARQGTEAFFGQGTRLTVV.

This clonotype came up once. A clone one base away is much larger, so this may be a read error. V usage is TRBV28 and J usage is TRBJ2-7; TRBD1 matches 7 bases. CDR3 length: 12 amino acids. Per germline, CDR1 MDHEN and CDR2 SYDVKM. The V and J ends lost 7 bases and 6 bases, in that order; junction bases with no gene match: 6. The DNA for the CDR3 is TGTGCCAGCACGACAGGGTTGTGCGAGCAGTACGTC. Residues: CASTTGLCEQYV.

The sample holds a few counts of this clonotype. V gene TRBV2 combines with J gene TRBJ2-7; 7 bases map to TRBD2. CDR3 size: 16 residues. Germline lookup yields CDR1 SNHLY and CDR2 FYNNEI. The V and J ends lost 5 bases and 2 bases, in that order; junction bases with no gene match: 12. DNA for the CDR3: TGTGCCAGCAGTCCCGAGGGAGCGGGGCGCCCCTACGAGCAGTACTTC. Translating gives CASSPEGAGRPYEQYF.

The chain recombines TRBV12-3 or TRBV12-4 with TRBJ1-4; tentatively, D is TRBD1 (5 bases). Trimming stripped 5 bases from V and 14 bases from J, with 18 bases between. The length of the CDR3 is 13 residues. The DNA of the CDR3 is TGTGCCAGCAGTGGCCGGGGCTTTATGGTCCTGTTTTTT. Protein: CASSGRGFMVLFF.

Ten or more counts support this clonotype. The rearrangement joins TRBV28 to TRBJ1-5; a weak D match, TRBD1 (5 bases). This CDR3 has 16 residues. CDR1 is MDHEN, CDR2 SYDVKM, per germline. Trimming took off 6 bases at V and 3 bases at J, with 18 bases between the two ends. The CDR3 nucleotides read TGTGCCAGCAGATCAACCCCTTCAGGGTTCAATCAGCCCCAGCATTTT. Amino acid sequence: CASRSTPSGFNQPQHF.

This clonotype was seen repeatedly, ten times or more. The J gene is TRBJ1-4, the V gene TRBV7-9, with 9 bases identical to TRBD1. The V segment lost 5 bases and the J segment 12 bases; nucleotides outside the gene matches: 10. The germline V gene has CDR1 SEHNR and CDR2 FQNEAQ (reference sequence). The CDR3 has 14 residues. CDR3 sequence reads: CASSPRTGEAELFF. The DNA of the CDR3 is TGTGCCAGCAGCCCAAGGACAGGGGAGGCTGAACTGTTTTTT.

The genes are TRBV6-2 or TRBV6-3 and TRBJ2-7; 9 nucleotides agree with TRBD2. Germline V gives CDR1 MNHEY, CDR2 SVGEGT. The CDR3 totals 14 residues. J gave up 4 bases and V 5 bases, and 6 bases lay outside the gene matches. CDR3 residues: CASSTPGLAYEQYV. The CDR3 nucleotides are TGTGCCAGCAGTACCCCGGGACTAGCTTACGAGCAGTACGTC.

CDR3 sequence (DNA): TGTGCCAGCAGCTCCGTGGACTACGAGCAGTACTTC. The encoded protein is CASSSVDYEQYF. This chain joins TRBV7-9 and TRBJ2-7; D is ambiguous. Trimming cost V 4 bases and J 3 bases, with 7 bases left between them. Germline CDR1 and CDR2: SEHNR and FQNEAQ (reference sequence). CDR3 length: 12 amino acids.

This clonotype occurred once. A read error may be the cause here, since a much bigger clone is one base away. The chain carries TRBV12-3 or TRBV12-4 and TRBJ1-1; possibly TRBD1 for D (5 bases). This CDR3 has 13 residues. The V and J ends lost 5 bases and 7 bases respectively, with 14 bases between them. CDR3 loop: CASSPWDRIEAFF. The DNA for the CDR3 is TGTGCCAGCAGTCCGTGGGACCGAATTGAAGCTTTCTTT.

The rearrangement joins TRBV2 to TRBJ1-5, with 9 bases that match TRBD1. Germline CDR1 reads SNHLY; CDR2 reads FYNNEI. Trimming removed 3 bases from V and 7 bases from J; junction bases left unmatched: 7. The CDR3 loop spans 15 amino acids. CDR3 nucleotide sequence: TGTGCCAGCAGTGAGGACAGGGGTATACGGCAGCCCCAGCATTTT. It codes for CASSEDRGIRQPQHF.

This chain uses TRBV6-2 or TRBV6-3 with TRBJ2-1, with a possible D match to TRBD1 (6 bases). There are 13 residues in the CDR3. Germline V gene sequence: CDR1 MNHEY, CDR2 SVGEGT. V shed 7 bases and J shed 2 bases, with 9 bases lying between them. CDR3 amino acids: CASKGVAYNEQFF. The CDR3 DNA is TGTGCCAGCAAGGGGGTCGCCTACAATGAGCAGTTCTTC.

This clonotype was seen a few times. The chain couples TRBV6-2 or TRBV6-3 to TRBJ2-7; TRBD1 matches 10 bases. CDR3 size: 16 residues. Germline V gene data show CDR1 as MNHEY and CDR2 as SVGEGT. After removal of 0 bases from V and 3 bases from J, the junction contained 5 bases not matched to a gene. In nucleotides, the CDR3 is TGTGCCAGCAGTTACTCGACCGGGACAGGGGACTACGAGCAGTACGTC. It is translated as CASSYSTGTGDYEQYV.

This clonotype was detected ten times or more. The chain couples TRBV7-8 to TRBJ2-2; weak D call: TRBD1 (5 bases). The CDR3 covers 18 residues. V was cut by 0 bases and J by 1 base, with 15 bases left in between. Germline CDR1 reads SGHVS; CDR2 reads FQNEAQ. Written as DNA, the CDR3 is TGTGCCAGCAGCTTAGCGGGGCAGGACGAGGTGAACACCGGGGAGCTGTTTTTT. This encodes CASSLAGQDEVNTGELFF.

J is TRBJ2-5 and V is TRBV14, with unresolved D. Looked up from germline, CDR1 is SGHDN and CDR2 is FVKESK. The CDR3 consists of 12 residues. V shed 1 base and J shed 6 bases, with 6 bases lying between them. CDR3 in amino acids: CASSQGWKTQYF. In DNA, the CDR3 is TGTGCCAGCAGCCAAGGTTGGAAGACCCAGTACTTC.

The CDR3 loop reads CATKASGTTDTQYF. DNA of the CDR3: TGTGCCACCAAGGCTAGCGGAACCACAGATACGCAGTATTTT. The chain has TRBV24-1 and TRBJ2-3; TRBD2 aligns across 7 bases. Unmatched junction bases numbered 6, after V lost 8 bases and J lost 2 bases. CDR3 length: 14 residues. Looked up from germline, CDR1 is KGHDR and CDR2 is SFDVKD.

This clonotype was found a few times. The chain recombines TRBV6-5 with TRBJ1-2, with D unresolved. There are 12 residues in the CDR3. Germline assignment: CDR1 MNHEY and CDR2 SVGAGI. Trimming took off 2 bases at V and 4 bases at J, with 5 bases between the two ends. The CDR3 loop reads CASSYGTYGYTF. The CDR3 DNA follows: TGTGCCAGCAGTTACGGCACCTATGGCTACACCTTC.